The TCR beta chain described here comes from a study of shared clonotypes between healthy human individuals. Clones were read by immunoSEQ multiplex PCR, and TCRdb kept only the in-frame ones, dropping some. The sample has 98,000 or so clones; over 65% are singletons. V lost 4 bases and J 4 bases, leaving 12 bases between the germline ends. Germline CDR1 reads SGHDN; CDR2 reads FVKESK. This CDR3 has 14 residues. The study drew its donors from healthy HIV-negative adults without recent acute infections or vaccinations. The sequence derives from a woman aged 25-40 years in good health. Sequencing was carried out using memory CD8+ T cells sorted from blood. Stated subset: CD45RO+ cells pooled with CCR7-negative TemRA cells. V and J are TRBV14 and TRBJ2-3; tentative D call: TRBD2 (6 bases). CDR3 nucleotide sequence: TGTGCCAGCAGCCTTGTCGGGACTTCAGATACGCAGTATTTT. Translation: CASSLVGTSDTQYF.